Listed below are T cell receptor beta chains from one sample, sequenced in a study of cytomegalovirus exposure and HLA in healthy donors. Assay: immunoSEQ multiplex PCR; the TCRdb copy retains only in-frame clones and omits some. The table shows over 100,000 clones, with less than 65% occurring only once. Sequencing used PBMCs. The origin of the receptors is a man between 40 and 49 years old in good health and CMV-seropositive. CDR3s include the opening cysteine and the closing phenylalanine or tryptophan. Fields, in order: clone size, CDR3 length, V gene, D gene, J gene, CDR3 protein, CDR3 DNA. D genes are given only for firm matches. Size is stated for part of the rows, as once, few or many counts, or as a class when the clone is expanded.

size: .
length: 13
V: TRBV28
D: TRBD2
J: TRBJ2-5
CDR3: CAVLAGYQETQYF
DNA: TGTGCCGTCCTAGCGGGGTACCAAGAGACCCAGTACTTC

size: .
length: 16
V: TRBV5-1
D: TRBD2
J: TRBJ2-3
CDR3: CASSLVLAGGTDTQYF
DNA: TGCGCCAGCAGCCTGGTACTAGCGGGAGGAACAGATACGCAGTATTTT

size: few
length: 11
V: TRBV20-1
D: .
J: TRBJ2-3
CDR3: CSIFSTDTQYF
DNA: TGCAGTATCTTTTCCACAGATACGCAGTATTTT

size: .
length: 13
V: TRBV5-6
D: .
J: TRBJ1-5
CDR3: CASSWGEGQPQHF
DNA: TGTGCCAGCAGTTGGGGGGAAGGGCAGCCCCAGCATTTT

size: few
length: 15
V: TRBV19
D: TRBD2
J: TRBJ2-1
CDR3: CASSSGRAPNNEQFF
DNA: TGTGCCAGTAGTAGCGGGAGGGCCCCTAACAATGAGCAGTTCTTC

size: .
length: 16
V: TRBV29-1
D: TRBD1
J: TRBJ1-5
CDR3: CSVVLGTGAGNQPQHF
DNA: TGCAGCGTTGTCCTCGGGACAGGGGCTGGCAATCAGCCCCAGCATTTT

size: few
length: 14
V: TRBV5-1
D: .
J: TRBJ2-2
CDR3: CASSFGGFGGELFF
DNA: TGCGCCAGCAGCTTTGGGGGCTTCGGCGGGGAGCTGTTTTTT

size: .
length: 16
V: TRBV6-5
D: .
J: TRBJ2-7
CDR3: CASSSPGLPNSYEQYF
DNA: TGTGCCAGCAGTTCCCCCGGACTTCCGAATTCCTACGAGCAGTACTTC

size: .
length: 14
V: TRBV6-5
D: .
J: TRBJ2-5
CDR3: CASSSRLPQETQYF
DNA: TGTGCCAGCAGTTCCCGACTCCCCCAGGAGACCCAGTACTTC

size: .
length: 16
V: TRBV6-5
D: TRBD1
J: TRBJ2-7
CDR3: CASSYFPARGPYEQYF
DNA: TGTGCCAGCAGTTACTTCCCGGCCAGGGGGCCCTACGAGCAGTACTTC

size: .
length: 16
V: TRBV4-3
D: TRBD1
J: TRBJ1-1
CDR3: CASSQRQGPSVTEAFF
DNA: TGCGCCAGCAGCCAGCGACAGGGCCCCTCGGTCACTGAAGCTTTCTTT

size: .
length: 14
V: TRBV5-1
D: TRBD1
J: TRBJ1-6
CDR3: CASSWRDRGSPLHF
DNA: TGCGCCAGCAGCTGGAGGGACAGGGGTTCACCCCTCCACTTT

size: .
length: 15
V: TRBV6-5
D: TRBD2
J: TRBJ2-5
CDR3: CASSPRTSGEGTQYF
DNA: TGTGCCAGCAGTCCTCGGACTAGCGGGGAAGGGACCCAGTACTTC

size: .
length: 16
V: TRBV27
D: TRBD1
J: TRBJ2-3
CDR3: CASSLYFGQGADTQYF
DNA: TGTGCCAGCAGTTTATACTTCGGGCAGGGGGCAGATACGCAGTATTTT

size: .
length: 15
V: TRBV6-4
D: TRBD1
J: TRBJ1-2
CDR3: CASSDAGQGVYGYTF
DNA: TGTGCCAGCAGTGACGCGGGACAGGGGGTCTATGGCTACACCTTC

size: .
length: 17
V: TRBV27
D: .
J: TRBJ2-3
CDR3: CASSLSSGPHSTDTQYF
DNA: TGTGCCAGCAGTTTATCTTCAGGGCCCCATAGCACAGATACGCAGTATTTT

size: once
length: 15
V: TRBV27
D: TRBD2
J: TRBJ2-7
CDR3: CASSLKTRGDTEQYF
DNA: TGTGCCAGCAGTTTAAAGACACGGGGGGATACGGAGCAGTACTTC

size: .
length: 16
V: TRBV2
D: TRBD2
J: TRBJ2-1
CDR3: CASSEWTSGMYNEQFF
DNA: TGTGCCAGCAGTGAATGGACTAGCGGGATGTACAATGAGCAGTTCTTC